This T cell receptor (beta chain) was found in a study of CD8 T cells in Susac syndrome. Study as a whole: Eight or nine of the sequenced Susac syndrome patients were in remission, and roughly six had active disease.

To note about this clonotype: Its antigen is not identified.

An amount of RNA that ranged from 0.5 to 1 ug was reverse transcribed with random hexamers. Amplification of TCR beta CDR3 spanned 54 Vbeta and 13 Jbeta via immunoSEQ multiplex PCR. TCRdb re-derived calls from the immunoSEQ multiplex PCR reads in MiXCR, one entry per CDR3 protein. The sample records under 200,000 distinct CDR3 sequences, roughly 90% being singletons. CDR1 and CDR2 from the germline V gene are SNHLY and FYNNEI. This CDR3 comprises 15 residues. V was pared by 3 bases and J by 4 bases, with 6 bases of the junction left unmatched. The study, taken as a whole, reports: In Susac syndrome, CD4+ T cell repertoires lacked any clonal expansion.

The J gene is TRBJ2-1, the V gene TRBV2, with 7 bases matching TRBD2. This TCR was recovered from a human donor with Susac syndrome. The sample comprised CD4+ T cells from PBMCs. The CDR3 loop reads CASSDAGTKYNEQFF. The CDR3 nucleotides are TGTGCCAGCAGTGACGCCGGGACTAAGTACAATGAGCAGTTCTTC.